This T cell receptor (beta chain) stems from a study of T cells in Graves' hyperthyroidism and ophthalmopathy. Study summary: Any treatment followed the collection of peripheral blood at initial diagnosis.

Diagnoses rested on clinical symptoms, serum thyroxine and TRAb, thyroid ultrasound and orbital computed tomography. This clonotype was detected ten times or more. Its antigen is undetermined. Authors of the study amplified TCR beta CDR3 regions from RNA transcripts. The TCR CDR3 was amplified in a first-round RT-PCR using the HTBI primer set. TCRdb redid the calling of the multiplex PCR reads with MiXCR, one entry per CDR3 protein. This sample has 130,000 to 150,000 distinct CDR3 sequences; roughly a fifth occur once, and the top ten carry more than 60%. Trimming stripped 6 bases from V and 2 bases from J, with 14 bases between. CDR3 length: 15 residues. Broader study findings: Clonotypes that were expanded in thyroid above 0.001 mostly appeared in blood too.

This receptor was obtained from a woman in her forties or fifties with Graves' hyperthyroidism that later progressed to Graves' ophthalmopathy. V usage is TRBV12-3 or TRBV12-4 and J usage is TRBJ1-3; D is uncertain. The specimen sequenced was blood. CDR3 region: CASRTGSTTGNTIYF. In DNA, the CDR3 is TGTGCCAGCAGAACCGGGTCGACGACTGGAAACACCATATATTTT.